This note documents a single T cell receptor beta chain sequence. Its specificity is unknown. This specimen belongs to a study of response to subunit inactivated influenza vaccine. Overall study findings and caveats: That few new T cells are recruited by each seasonal influenza vaccination was the authors' suggestion.

MiXCR, applied by TCRdb to the RT-PCR reads, yields one record per CDR3 protein. This table has under 850,000 distinct CDR3 sequences, roughly 18% appearing once. Germline V gene data show CDR1 as SNHLY and CDR2 as FYNNEI. The V gene lost 3 bases and the J gene lost 1 base, with 11 bases spanning the gap. The CDR3 runs 15 residues. The receptor was isolated from a man aged 50-59 years who received an inactivated influenza vaccine. This specimen consisted of PBMCs from blood, obtained roughly 5 days after vaccination. The genes are TRBV2 and TRBJ2-3; D gene uncertain. The CDR3 reads CASSDRDTGTDTQYF. CDR3 bases: TGTGCCAGCAGTGATAGGGATACTGGCACAGATACGCAGTATTTT. Drawing the rest from reference TRBV2 and TRBJ2-3, the complete variable domain is EPEVTQTPSHQVTQMGQEVILRCVPISNHLYFYWYRQILGQKVEFLVSFYNNEISEKSEIFDDQFSVERPDGSNFTLKIRSTKLEDSAMYFCASSDRDTGTDTQYFGPGTRLTVL.